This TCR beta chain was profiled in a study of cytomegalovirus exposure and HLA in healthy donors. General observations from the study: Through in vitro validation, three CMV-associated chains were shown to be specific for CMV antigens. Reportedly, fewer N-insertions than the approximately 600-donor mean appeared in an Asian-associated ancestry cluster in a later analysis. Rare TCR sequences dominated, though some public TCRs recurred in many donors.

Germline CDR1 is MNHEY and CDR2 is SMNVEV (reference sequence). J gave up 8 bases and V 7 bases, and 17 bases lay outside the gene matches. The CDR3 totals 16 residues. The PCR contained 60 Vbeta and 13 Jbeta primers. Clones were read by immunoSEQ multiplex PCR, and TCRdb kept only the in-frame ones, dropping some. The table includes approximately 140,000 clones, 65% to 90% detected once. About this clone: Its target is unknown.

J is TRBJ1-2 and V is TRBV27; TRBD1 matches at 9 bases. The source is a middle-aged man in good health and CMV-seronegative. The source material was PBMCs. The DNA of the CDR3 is TGTGCCAGCACCCCCGCCCCGGGACAGGGTATTAGGGGCTACACCTTC. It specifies CASTPAPGQGIRGYTF.